This T cell receptor beta chain derives from a study of cytomegalovirus exposure and HLA in healthy donors. Study-wide points: Most TCR sequences were seen very rarely across donors, but some public TCRs occurred in many. Analysis was carried out at a later point, and it linked a missense DCLRE1C variant to TCR beta V- and J-gene trimming. Later analysis indicated greater clonal expansion among HLA-associated TCR beta chains than among equally common other chains.

This clone has just one count. Its matching antigen is unknown. Primers for the PCR totalled 60 Vbeta and 13 Jbeta. Generated by immunoSEQ multiplex PCR, the TCRdb table keeps only in-frame clones and is missing some. The sample consists of about 160,000 clones, 75% to 90% of them appearing once. The sequencing input was PBMCs. The sequence was collected from a woman younger than 35 in good health and CMV-seronegative.

This CDR3 is CASSEDGRSSYEQYF. DNA of the CDR3: TGTGCCAGCAGTGAAGATGGAAGGAGCTCCTACGAGCAGTACTTC. V is TRBV2 and J is TRBJ2-7; no clear D gene. The CDR3 is 15 amino acids. CDR1 is SNHLY, CDR2 FYNNEI, per germline. V gave up 1 base and J gave up 0 bases, with 10 bases separating them.